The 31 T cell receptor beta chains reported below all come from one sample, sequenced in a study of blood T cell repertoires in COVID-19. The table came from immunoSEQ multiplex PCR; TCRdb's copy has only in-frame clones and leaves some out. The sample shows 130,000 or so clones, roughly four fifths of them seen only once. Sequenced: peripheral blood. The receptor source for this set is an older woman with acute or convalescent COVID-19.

CDR3 DNA sequence: TGTGCCAGCAAGGTTAGCGGGGCCACAGATACGCAGTATTTT. This sequence encodes CASKVSGATDTQYF. The V and J genes are TRBV6-4 and TRBJ2-3; 8 nucleotides align to TRBD2. The CDR3 spans 14 residues. CDR1 and CDR2 (germline): MRHNA, SNTAGT. Germline trimming cut 7 bases from V and 2 bases from J; bases unmatched to any gene: 5.

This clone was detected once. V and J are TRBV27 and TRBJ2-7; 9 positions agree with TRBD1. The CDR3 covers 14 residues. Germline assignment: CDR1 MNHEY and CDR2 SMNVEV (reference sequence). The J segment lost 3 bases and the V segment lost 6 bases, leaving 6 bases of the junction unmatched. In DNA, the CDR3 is TGTGCCAGCAGCCCGGGACAGGGTCTCTACGAGCAGTACTTC. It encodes CASSPGQGLYEQYF.

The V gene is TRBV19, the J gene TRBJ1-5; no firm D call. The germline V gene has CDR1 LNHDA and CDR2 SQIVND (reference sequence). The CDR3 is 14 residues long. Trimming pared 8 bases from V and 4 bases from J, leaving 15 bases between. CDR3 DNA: TGTGCCAGTTCGGGGAGCAGAGCAAATCAGCCCCAGCATTTT. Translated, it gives CASSGSRANQPQHF.

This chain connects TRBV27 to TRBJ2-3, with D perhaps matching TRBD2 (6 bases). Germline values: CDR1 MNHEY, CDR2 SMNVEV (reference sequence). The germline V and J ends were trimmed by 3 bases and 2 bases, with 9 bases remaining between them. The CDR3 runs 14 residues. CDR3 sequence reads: CASSFGGPTDTQYF. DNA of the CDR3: TGTGCCAGCAGTTTCGGGGGACCCACAGATACGCAGTATTTT.

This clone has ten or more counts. The CDR3 loop is CASSTDKETQYF. The CDR3 DNA follows: TGTGCCAGCAGCACGGACAAAGAGACCCAGTACTTC. The chain employs TRBV21-1 and TRBJ2-5; the D call in the table, TRBD1, was not verified against the DNA. TRBV21-1 is a known pseudogene. This CDR3 is 12 amino acids long.

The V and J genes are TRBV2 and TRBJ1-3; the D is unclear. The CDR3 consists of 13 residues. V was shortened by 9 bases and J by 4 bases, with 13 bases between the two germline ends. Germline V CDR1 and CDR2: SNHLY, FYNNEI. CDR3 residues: CARSVGHGNTIYF. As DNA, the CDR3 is TGTGCCAGATCCGTCGGTCACGGAAACACCATATATTTT.

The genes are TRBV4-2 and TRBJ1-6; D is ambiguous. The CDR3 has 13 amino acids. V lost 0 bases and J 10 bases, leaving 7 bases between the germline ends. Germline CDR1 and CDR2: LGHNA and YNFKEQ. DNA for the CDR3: TGTGCCAGCAGCCAAGATACGGGATCACCCCTCCACTTT. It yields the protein CASSQDTGSPLHF.

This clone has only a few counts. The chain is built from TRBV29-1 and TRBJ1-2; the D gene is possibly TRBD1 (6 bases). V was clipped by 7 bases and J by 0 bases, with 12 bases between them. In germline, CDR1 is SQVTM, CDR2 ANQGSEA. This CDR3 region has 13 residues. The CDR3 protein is CSDHRDANYGYTF. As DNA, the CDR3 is TGCAGCGACCACAGGGACGCTAACTATGGCTACACCTTC. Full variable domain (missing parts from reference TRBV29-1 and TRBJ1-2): SAVISQKPSRDICQRGTSLTIQCQVDSQVTMMFWYRQQPGQSLTLIATANQGSEATYESGFVIDKFPISRPNLTFSTLTVSNMSPEDSSIYLCSDHRDANYGYTFGSGTRLTVV.

This CDR3 is CASSVRSGGGDTQYF. DNA of the CDR3: TGTGCCAGCAGCGTACGTAGCGGGGGGGGAGATACGCAGTATTTT. This chain links TRBV9 with TRBJ2-3, with TRBD2 matching 11 bases. The length of the CDR3 is 15 residues. V was pared by 1 base and J by 5 bases, with 3 bases of the junction left unmatched. Germline V gives CDR1 SGDLS, CDR2 YYNGEE.

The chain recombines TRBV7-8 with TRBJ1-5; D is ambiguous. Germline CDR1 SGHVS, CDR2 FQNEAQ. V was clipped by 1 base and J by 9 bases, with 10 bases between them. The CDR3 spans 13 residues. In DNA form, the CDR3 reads TGTGCCAGCAGCTTAGGAACATCCTCGCCCCAGCATTTT. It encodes CASSLGTSSPQHF.

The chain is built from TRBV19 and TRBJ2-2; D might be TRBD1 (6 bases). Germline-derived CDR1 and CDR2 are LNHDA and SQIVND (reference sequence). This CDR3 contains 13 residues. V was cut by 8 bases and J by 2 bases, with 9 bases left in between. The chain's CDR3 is CASARGNTGELFF. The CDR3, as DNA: TGTGCCAGTGCCAGGGGAAACACCGGGGAGCTGTTTTTT.

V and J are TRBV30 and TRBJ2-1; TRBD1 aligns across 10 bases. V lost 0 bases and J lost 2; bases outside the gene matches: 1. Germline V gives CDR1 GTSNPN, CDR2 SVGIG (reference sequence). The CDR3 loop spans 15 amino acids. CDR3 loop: CAWSVGTGAYNEQFF. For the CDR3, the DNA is TGTGCCTGGAGTGTCGGGACAGGGGCCTACAATGAGCAGTTCTTC.

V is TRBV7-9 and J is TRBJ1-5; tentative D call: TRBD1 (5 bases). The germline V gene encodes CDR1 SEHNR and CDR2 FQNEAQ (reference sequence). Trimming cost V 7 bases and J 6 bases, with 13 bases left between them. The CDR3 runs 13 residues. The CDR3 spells CASTPGGVQPQHF. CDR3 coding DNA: TGTGCCAGCACCCCCGGGGGTGTTCAGCCCCAGCATTTT.

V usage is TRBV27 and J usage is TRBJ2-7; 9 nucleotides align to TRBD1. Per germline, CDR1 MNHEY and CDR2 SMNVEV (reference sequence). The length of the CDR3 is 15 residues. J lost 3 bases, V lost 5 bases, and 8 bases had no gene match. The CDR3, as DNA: TGTGCCAGCAGTACGACCGGGACAGGGATCTACGAGCAGTACGTC. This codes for CASSTTGTGIYEQYV.

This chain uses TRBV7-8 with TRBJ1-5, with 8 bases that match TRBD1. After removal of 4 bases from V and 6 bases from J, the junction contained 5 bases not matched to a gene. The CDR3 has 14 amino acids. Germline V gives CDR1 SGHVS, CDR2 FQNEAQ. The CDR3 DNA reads TGTGCCAGCAGCTCGGACAGGGTGAGTCAGCCCCAGCATTTT. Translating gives CASSSDRVSQPQHF.

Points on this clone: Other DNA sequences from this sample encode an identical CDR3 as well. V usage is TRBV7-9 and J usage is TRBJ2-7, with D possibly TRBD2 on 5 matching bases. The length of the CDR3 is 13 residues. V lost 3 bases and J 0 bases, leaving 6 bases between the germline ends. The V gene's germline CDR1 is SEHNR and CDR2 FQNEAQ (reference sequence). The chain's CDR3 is CASSLAGSYEQYF. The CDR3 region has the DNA TGTGCCAGCAGCTTGGCGGGCTCCTACGAGCAGTACTTC.

The CDR3 bases are TGTGCCAGCAGCTCTCTCGGGGGGGCGAGGAACTATGGCTACACCTTC. Residues: CASSSLGGARNYGYTF. The rearrangement uses TRBV11-2 and TRBJ1-2, with D tentatively TRBD1 (6 bases). CDR3 size: 16 residues. Germline CDR1 SGHAT, CDR2 FQNNGV. V shed 4 bases and J shed 2 bases, with 17 bases lying between them.

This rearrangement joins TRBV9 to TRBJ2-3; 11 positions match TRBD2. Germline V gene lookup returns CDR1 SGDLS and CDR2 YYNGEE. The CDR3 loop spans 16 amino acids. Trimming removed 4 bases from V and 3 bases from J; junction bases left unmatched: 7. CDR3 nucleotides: TGTGCCAGCAGCATTCGACTAGCGGGAAAAACAGATACGCAGTATTTT. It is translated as CASSIRLAGKTDTQYF.

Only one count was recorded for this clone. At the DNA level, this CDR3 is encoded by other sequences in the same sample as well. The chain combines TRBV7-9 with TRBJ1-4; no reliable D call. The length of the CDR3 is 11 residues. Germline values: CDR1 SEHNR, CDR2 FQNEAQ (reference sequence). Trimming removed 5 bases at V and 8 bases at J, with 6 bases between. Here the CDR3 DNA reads TGTGCCAGCAGCCCGGGAGAAAAACTGTTTTTT. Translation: CASSPGEKLFF.

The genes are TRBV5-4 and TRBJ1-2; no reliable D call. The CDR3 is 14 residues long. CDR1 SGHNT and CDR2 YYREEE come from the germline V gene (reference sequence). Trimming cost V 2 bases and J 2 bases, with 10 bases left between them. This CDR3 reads CASSFEGRNYGYTF. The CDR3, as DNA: TGTGCCAGCAGCTTCGAAGGCAGGAACTATGGCTACACCTTC.

For the CDR3, the DNA is TGTGCCAGCAGTAACGGACAGGGAGAGACCCAGTACTTC. Translated: CASSNGQGETQYF. The V call is TRBV25-1, the J call TRBJ2-5; TRBD1 agrees at 8 bases. The CDR3 runs 13 residues. Germline CDR1 reads MGHDK; CDR2 reads SYGVNS. V shed 5 bases and J 4 bases; nucleotides not matched to a gene: 3.

The CDR3 here is CASSHPREGAWNTEAFF. CDR3 DNA sequence: TGCGCCAGCAGCCACCCCCGTGAGGGGGCATGGAACACTGAAGCTTTCTTT. The chain links TRBV4-1 to TRBJ1-1; 7 positions agree with TRBD1. The CDR3 covers 17 residues. The trim removed 3 bases at V and 1 base at J, leaving 11 bases unmatched. Looked up from germline, CDR1 is MGHRA and CDR2 is YSYEKL.

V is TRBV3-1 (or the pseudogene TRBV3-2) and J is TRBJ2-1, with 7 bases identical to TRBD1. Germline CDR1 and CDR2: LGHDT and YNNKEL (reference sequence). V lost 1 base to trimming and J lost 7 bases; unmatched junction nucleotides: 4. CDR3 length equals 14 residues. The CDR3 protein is CASSQGDSRNEQFF. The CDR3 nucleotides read TGTGCCAGCAGCCAAGGGGACAGCCGGAATGAGCAGTTCTTC.

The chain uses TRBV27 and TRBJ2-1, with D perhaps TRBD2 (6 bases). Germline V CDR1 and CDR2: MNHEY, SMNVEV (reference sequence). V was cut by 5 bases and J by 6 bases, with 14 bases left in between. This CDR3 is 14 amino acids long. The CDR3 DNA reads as TGTGCCAGCAGTGGAGTTTTGGGGGGCAATGAGCAGTTCTTC. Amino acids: CASSGVLGGNEQFF.

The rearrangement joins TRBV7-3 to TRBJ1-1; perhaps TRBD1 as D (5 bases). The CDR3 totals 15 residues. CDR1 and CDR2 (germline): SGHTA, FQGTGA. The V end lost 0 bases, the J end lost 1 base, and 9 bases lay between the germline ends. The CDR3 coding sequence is TGTGCCAGCAGCTTAACCCCGGGGGGGAACACTGAAGCTTTCTTT. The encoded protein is CASSLTPGGNTEAFF.

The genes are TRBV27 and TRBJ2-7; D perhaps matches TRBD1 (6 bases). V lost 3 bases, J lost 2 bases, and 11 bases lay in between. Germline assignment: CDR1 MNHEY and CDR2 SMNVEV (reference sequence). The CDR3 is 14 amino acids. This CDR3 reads CASSFCDRPYEQYV. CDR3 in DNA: TGTGCCAGCAGTTTCTGTGACAGGCCCTACGAGCAGTACGTC.

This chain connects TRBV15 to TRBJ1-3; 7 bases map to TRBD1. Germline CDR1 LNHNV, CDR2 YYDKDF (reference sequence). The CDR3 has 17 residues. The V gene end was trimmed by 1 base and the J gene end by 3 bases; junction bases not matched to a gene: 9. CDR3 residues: CATSRGRTGERGNTIYF. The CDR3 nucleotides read TGTGCCACCAGCAGAGGTAGAACAGGGGAACGTGGAAACACCATATATTTT.

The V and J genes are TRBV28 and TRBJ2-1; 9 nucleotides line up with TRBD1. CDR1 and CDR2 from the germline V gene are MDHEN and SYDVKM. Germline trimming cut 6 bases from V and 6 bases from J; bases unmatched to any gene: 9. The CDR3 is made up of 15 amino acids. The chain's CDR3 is CASSLPGQGGNEQFF. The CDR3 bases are TGTGCCAGCAGCCTCCCGGGACAGGGAGGCAATGAGCAGTTCTTC.

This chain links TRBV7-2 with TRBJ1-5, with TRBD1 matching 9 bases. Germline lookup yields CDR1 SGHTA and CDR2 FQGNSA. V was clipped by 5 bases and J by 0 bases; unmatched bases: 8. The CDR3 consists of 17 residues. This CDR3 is CASSPVGTGYSNQPQHF. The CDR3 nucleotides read TGTGCCAGCAGCCCCGTAGGGACAGGGTATAGCAATCAGCCCCAGCATTTT.

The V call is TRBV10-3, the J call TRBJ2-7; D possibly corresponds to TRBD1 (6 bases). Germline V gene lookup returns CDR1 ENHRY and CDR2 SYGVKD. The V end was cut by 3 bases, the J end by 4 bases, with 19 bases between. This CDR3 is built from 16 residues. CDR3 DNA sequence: TGTGCCATCAGTGACGCGGGCCACAGAGGGGGTTACGAGCAGTACTTC. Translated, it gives CAISDAGHRGGYEQYF.

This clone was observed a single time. The CDR3 DNA reads TGTGCCAGTAGTATCGACTCAGGGGGGAATCAGCCCCAGCATTTT. Translating it yields CASSIDSGGNQPQHF. The chain carries TRBV19 and TRBJ1-5, with TRBD1 matching 7 bases. Germline assignment: CDR1 LNHDA and CDR2 SQIVND (reference sequence). J lost 4 bases, V lost 3 bases, and 6 bases had no gene match. The CDR3 covers 15 residues.